This is a list of T cell receptor beta chains from one sample in a study of CD8+CD57+ T cells in acquired aplastic anemia. TCRdb reanalysed the reads using MiXCR and keeps one entry per CDR3 protein. The data show approximately 260,000 distinct CDR3 sequences, around 82% seen once. The material sequenced was sorted CD4+, CD8+, or CD8+CD57+ T cells (not recorded which) from PBMCs. These receptors all stem from a human donor with aplastic anemia. Both conserved end residues are part of each CDR3. Fields, in order: clone size, D gene, V gene, J gene, CDR3 protein, CDR3 DNA. A D gene is named only where the DNA matches it firmly. Size values are once, few and many counts, or a class for expanded clones, and some rows have none.

>once|-|TRBV7-2|TRBJ2-5
CASSTGKGSGETLYF
TGTGCCAGCAGCACCGGGAAGGGGTCTGGCGAGACCTTGTACTTC
>-|-|TRBV19|TRBJ2-1
CASSIQSGGDSDEQFF
TGTGCCAGCAGTATACAAAGCGGCGGCGACAGCGATGAGCAGTTCTTC
>-|-|TRBV11-2|TRBJ2-3
CASRGLGQDTQYF
TGTGCCAGCAGGGGATTAGGGCAGGATACGCAGTATTTT
>-|TRBD1|TRBV7-6|TRBJ1-2
CASSSDRVLSPYDYTF
TGTGCCAGCAGCTCGGACAGGGTACTTTCACCCTATGACTACACCTTC
>-|-|TRBV7-9|TRBJ2-1
CTSSFATYDEQFF
TGTACCAGCAGCTTTGCAACGTACGATGAGCAGTTCTTC
>-|-|TRBV6-5|TRBJ2-3
CASSLVISSTDTQYF
TGTGCCAGCAGCTTAGTGATATCTAGCACAGATACGCAGTATTTT
>few|-|TRBV12-3/TRBV12-4|TRBJ2-3
CASSFADPRDTHYF
TGTGCCAGCAGCTTTGCCGACCCCCGGGATACGCACTATTTT
>-|-|TRBV7-3|TRBJ1-1
CASSSEGGSYNEQFF
TGTGCCAGCAGCTCCGAGGGGGGATCCTACAATGAGCAGTTCTTT
>-|TRBD2|TRBV9|TRBJ2-1
CASSPWSSGSNEQFF
TGTGCCAGCAGCCCATGGTCAAGCGGGAGTAATGAGCAGTTCTTC
>-|TRBD2|TRBV7-6|TRBJ2-7
CASSLRRGAAGALYEQYF
TGTGCCAGCAGCTTAAGGCGGGGGGCTGCTGGCGCCCTCTACGAGCAGTACTTC
>once|-|TRBV5-1|TRBJ1-4
CASSLPSTSTKLFF
TGCGCCAGCAGCCTACCCTCAACTAGCACAAAACTGTTTTTT
>-|-|TRBV7-8|TRBJ2-1
CASSPATGGDKQHFF
TGTGCCAGCAGCCCCGCGACAGGCGGCGATAAGCAGCATTTCTTC
>-|-|TRBV7-9|TRBJ1-5
CASSSATSTLTNQF
TGTGCCAGCAGCTCAGCGACCAGCACACTCACTAATCAGTTT
>-|-|TRBV20-1|TRBJ1-2
CSAGSWGGKTF
TGCAGTGCCGGTTCATGGGGTGGCAAGACCTTC
>-|TRBD2|TRBV9|TRBJ2-2
CASSVRGTGGVFF
TGTGCCAGCAGCGTACGGGGGACCGGGGGGGTGTTTTTT
>-|TRBD2|TRBV7-3|TRBJ2-1
CASSGSGATTDTQFF
TGTGCCAGTAGTGGGAGCGGGGCGACCACAGATACGCAGTTCTTC
>-|TRBD1|TRBV29-1|TRBJ2-7
CSVTGRNSYEQYF
TGCAGCGTGACAGGGCGGAACTCCTACGAGCAGTACTTC
>-|-|TRBV7-4|TRBJ2-3
CASSPRADTQYF
TGTGCCAGCAGCCCCCGGGCAGATACGCAGTATTTT
>-|-|TRBV7-2|TRBJ1-6
CASGLGEFNSPLHF
TGTGCCAGCGGCTTAGGTGAATTTAATTCACCCCTCCACTTT
>-|-|TRBV11-3|TRBJ2-3
CASSPEIGDHTDTQYF
TGTGCCAGCAGCCCCGAGATAGGAGATCACACAGATACGCAGTATTTT
>-|-|TRBV2|TRBJ2-7
CASSDNGDMDYEQYF
TGTGCCAGCAGTGACAATGGGGACATGGACTATGAACAGTACTTC
>-|TRBD2|TRBV7-6|TRBJ2-1
CASTLGRVPSEQNF
TGTGCCAGCACCCTAGGGAGGGTCCCCTCTGAGCAGAACTTC
>-|-|TRBV7-2|TRBJ2-3
CASSLGGGGKDRHYF
TGTGCCAGCAGCTTAGGAGGAGGGGGCAAAGATAGGCACTATTTT
>-|TRBD1|TRBV9|TRBJ1-2
CASSFTGEEQETYTF
TGTGCCAGCAGCTTCACAGGGGAGGAACAAGAGACCTACACCTTC
>-|-|TRBV7-6|TRBJ2-2
CASSLSGTGELFF
TGTGCCAGCAGCTTAAGCGGTACCGGGGAGCTGTTTTTT
>few|TRBD2|TRBV19|TRBJ2-1
CASSIASGAYKEEFFF
TGTGCCAGTAGTATAGCTAGCGGAGCCTACAAGGAGGAGTTCTTCTTC
>-|-|TRBV7-2|TRBJ1-2
CASSLTVSADYGYTF
TGTGCCAGCAGCTTGACAGTTAGCGCCGACTATGGCTACACCTTC
>-|TRBD1|TRBV7-6|TRBJ2-5
CASSPDRGRSEDTYF
TGTGCCAGCAGCCCCGACAGGGGGCGAAGCGAGGATACGTACTTC
>-|TRBD1|TRBV2|TRBJ1-1
CASSGGEGQNTEAEVVF
TGTGCCAGCAGCGGGGGGGAGGGACAGAACACAGAAGCTGAAGTTGTCTTT
>-|-|TRBV2|TRBJ2-5
CAYGVAAYQTKQYF
TGTGCCTACGGGGTCGCGGCGTACCAAACGAAGCAGTACTTC
>-|-|TRBV7-8|TRBJ1-4
CASSLHTGYNGKLFF
TGTGCCAGCAGCTTGCACACGGGGTATAATGGAAAACTGTTTTTT
>-|-|TRBV19|TRBJ2-1
CASSSNRWNEQFF
TGTGCCAGCAGTTCTAATCGGTGGAATGAGCAGTTCTTC
>once|-|TRBV7-2|TRBJ1-5
CASSLLGDNHPQHF
TGTGCCAGCAGCTTGTTGGGGGACAACCATCCCCAGCATTTT
>-|-|TRBV25-1|TRBJ2-7
CASSEYAGGAIYEQYF
TGTGCCAGCAGTGAATATGCCGGGGGCGCGATCTACGAGCAGTACTTC
>-|TRBD1|TRBV11-3|TRBJ2-5
CASSGLRGQETQYF
TGTGCCAGCAGCGGACTCAGGGGGCAAGAGACCCAGTACTTC
>-|TRBD1|TRBV10-3|TRBJ2-6
CAIEGQGPSGANVLTF
TGTGCCATCGAGGGACAGGGTCCTTCTGGGGCCAACGTCCTGACTTTC
>few|-|TRBV10-3|TRBJ1-1
CAISAGQGTFTNTEAFF
TGTGCCATCAGCGCTGGCCAGGGGACCTTTACGAACACTGAAGCTTTCTTT
>-|-|TRBV15|TRBJ2-7
CASSDHPQAYEQYF
TGTGCCAGCAGTGATCACCCCCAGGCCTACGAGCAGTACTTC
>-|TRBD1|TRBV7-8|TRBJ2-2
CASSLGDRLDTEYLFF
TGTGCCAGCAGCTTAGGGGACAGGCTCGATACGGAGTATCTGTTTTTT
>-|TRBD1|TRBV7-8|TRBJ1-5
CASSLDREGRQPQHF
TGTGCCAGCAGCTTGGACAGGGAGGGCAGGCAGCCCCAGCATTTT
>-|TRBD2|TRBV19|TRBJ2-2
CASAGTSEGGELFF
TGTGCCAGTGCCGGGACTAGTGAAGGCGGGGAGCTGTTTTTT
>-|-|TRBV6-1|TRBJ1-2
CASSGGAYGYTF
TGTGCCAGCAGTGGTGGGGCGTATGGCTACACCTTC
>once|-|TRBV7-3|TRBJ1-6
CASSLRGGNDLRCF
TGTGCCAGCAGCTTAAGAGGAGGGAACGACCTAAGATGCTTT
>-|-|TRBV7-9|TRBJ2-5
CAGSSGPAYQETQYF
TGCGCCGGCAGCTCGGGACCGGCATACCAAGAGACCCAGTACTTC
>once|-|TRBV7-2|TRBJ1-6
CASSLDAGSPLRF
TGTGCCAGCAGCTTGGACGCCGGGTCCCCCCTCCGCTTT